This is a list of T cell receptor beta chains from one sample in a study of cytomegalovirus exposure and HLA in healthy donors. Clones were read by immunoSEQ multiplex PCR, and TCRdb kept only the in-frame ones, dropping some. Listed are 150,000 or so clones; about 1.2% falls within the top ten. The specimen sequenced was PBMCs. Receptors originate from an older woman in good health and CMV-seronegative. The CDR3 runs from the conserved cysteine through the conserved F or W. The order of the fields is J gene, V gene, D gene, CDR3 DNA, CDR3 protein. A D gene is named only where the DNA matches it firmly.

j_gene: TRBJ2-6; v_gene: TRBV5-4; d_gene: TRBD1; CDR3nt: TGTGCCAGCAGCTTGGACAGGGGCGCTGGGGCCAACGTCCTGACTTTC; CDR3aa: CASSLDRGAGANVLTF
j_gene: TRBJ1-1; v_gene: TRBV30; d_gene: -; CDR3nt: TGTGCCTGGAGTCCTTCGACGGAGGAGTGGAACACTGAAGCTTTCTTT; CDR3aa: CAWSPSTEEWNTEAFF
j_gene: TRBJ2-2; v_gene: TRBV11-2; d_gene: TRBD1; CDR3nt: TGTGCCAGCAGCATAACGACAGGGTATCCCGGGGAGCTGTTTTTT; CDR3aa: CASSITTGYPGELFF
j_gene: TRBJ1-1; v_gene: TRBV27; d_gene: TRBD1; CDR3nt: TGTGCCAGCAGTTTTGGTACAGGGGCCGCTCTGGGGAGTGAAGCTTTCTTT; CDR3aa: CASSFGTGAALGSEAFF
j_gene: TRBJ1-2; v_gene: TRBV19; d_gene: -; CDR3nt: TGTGCCAGTAGTTCATTTAGACAGTCTGGCTACACCTTC; CDR3aa: CASSSFRQSGYTF
j_gene: TRBJ2-1; v_gene: TRBV14; d_gene: -; CDR3nt: TGTGCCAGCAGCCCAAGGACAGTATACAATGAGCAGTTCTTC; CDR3aa: CASSPRTVYNEQFF
j_gene: TRBJ1-5; v_gene: TRBV21-1; d_gene: -; CDR3nt: TGTGCCAGCAGCAAAGCGGGACAGGGGATTCAGCCCCAGCATTTT; CDR3aa: CASSKAGQGIQPQHF
j_gene: TRBJ2-7; v_gene: TRBV15; d_gene: -; CDR3nt: TGTGCCACCAGCGCCCCCGGGACAACTACTACCTACGAGCAGTACTTC; CDR3aa: CATSAPGTTTTYEQYF
j_gene: TRBJ2-3; v_gene: TRBV6-5; d_gene: -; CDR3nt: TGTGCCAGCAGTTCCCCAGGGGGGTTATCGCAGTATTTT; CDR3aa: CASSSPGGLSQYF
j_gene: TRBJ2-7; v_gene: TRBV27; d_gene: TRBD2; CDR3nt: TGTGCCAGCAGTGCAGCCCCTAGCGGGAGCCTCTACGAGCAGTACTTC; CDR3aa: CASSAAPSGSLYEQYF
j_gene: TRBJ2-2; v_gene: TRBV9; d_gene: TRBD2; CDR3nt: TGTGCCAGCAGCGTAGACCCACTAGCGGGGGGGGTCCCCGCGAACACCGGGGAGCTGTTTTTT; CDR3aa: CASSVDPLAGGVPANTGELFF
j_gene: TRBJ1-4; v_gene: TRBV18; d_gene: -; CDR3nt: TGTGCCAGCTCACCAGGACAGAACGAAAAACTGTTTTTT; CDR3aa: CASSPGQNEKLFF
j_gene: TRBJ2-3; v_gene: TRBV15; d_gene: TRBD1; CDR3nt: TGTGCCACCAGCACCGGGACAGGGACGAACACAGATACGCAGTATTTT; CDR3aa: CATSTGTGTNTDTQYF
j_gene: TRBJ2-7; v_gene: TRBV6-5; d_gene: -; CDR3nt: TGTGCCAGCAGTAAACTGGGACAATGGGTCTACGAGCAGTACTTC; CDR3aa: CASSKLGQWVYEQYF
j_gene: TRBJ1-2; v_gene: TRBV5-4; d_gene: TRBD1; CDR3nt: TGTGCCAGCAGCTTAGACAGGGGCCCAATTAACTATGGCTACACCTTC; CDR3aa: CASSLDRGPINYGYTF
j_gene: TRBJ1-1; v_gene: TRBV7-3; d_gene: TRBD1; CDR3nt: TGTGCCAGCAGCTTATGGCACAGGGGGGGGATGAACACTGAAGCTTTCTTT; CDR3aa: CASSLWHRGGMNTEAFF
j_gene: TRBJ2-3; v_gene: TRBV29-1; d_gene: TRBD1; CDR3nt: TGCAGCGTGGTGGGGGACAGCAACACAGATACGCAGTATTTT; CDR3aa: CSVVGDSNTDTQYF
j_gene: TRBJ1-1; v_gene: TRBV7-8; d_gene: TRBD1; CDR3nt: TGTGCCAGCAGCAAATGGGACAGGGGAATGAACACTGAAGCTTTCTTT; CDR3aa: CASSKWDRGMNTEAFF
j_gene: TRBJ1-1; v_gene: TRBV7-9; d_gene: -; CDR3nt: TGTGCCAGCAGCCCTCCCGGCGGGGGGAAATCTGAAGCTTTCTTT; CDR3aa: CASSPPGGGKSEAFF
j_gene: TRBJ1-5; v_gene: TRBV18; d_gene: -; CDR3nt: TGTGCCAGCTCACAACAGAGAAGCAATCAGCCCCAGCATTTT; CDR3aa: CASSQQRSNQPQHF
j_gene: TRBJ1-1; v_gene: TRBV18; d_gene: -; CDR3nt: TGTGCCAGCTCACCACGCGTTTTGAGCACTGAAGCTTTCTTT; CDR3aa: CASSPRVLSTEAFF
j_gene: TRBJ2-6; v_gene: TRBV18; d_gene: TRBD1; CDR3nt: TGTGCCAGCTCACCAACAGGGGGCCTCTCTGGGGCCAACGTCCTGACTTTC; CDR3aa: CASSPTGGLSGANVLTF
j_gene: TRBJ2-1; v_gene: TRBV7-9; d_gene: TRBD1; CDR3nt: TGTGCCAGCAGCTTGCACAACAGGGGTAATGAGCAGTTCTTC; CDR3aa: CASSLHNRGNEQFF
j_gene: TRBJ2-2; v_gene: TRBV19; d_gene: -; CDR3nt: TGTGCCAGTAGTACTAACACCGGGGAGCTGTTTTTT; CDR3aa: CASSTNTGELFF